Each of the 9 T cell receptor beta chains below was sequenced from the same sample in a study of identical twins. MiXCR, run by TCRdb on the 5' RACE reads, gives a single entry per CDR3 protein. In the table there are 300,000 to 400,000 distinct CDR3 sequences, about 9% of which are singletons. The source material was naive T cells sorted from blood. The receptors shown here come from a woman aged 45-65 years in good health.

V is TRBV24-1 and J is TRBJ2-2; TRBD2 matches at 12 bases. V was clipped by 4 bases and J by 5 bases; unmatched bases: 4. CDR1 is KGHDR and CDR2 is SFDVKD in the germline V gene. The length of the CDR3 is 16 residues. CDR3 bases: TGTGCCACCAGTGACCCTAGCGGGAGGGGTACCGGGGAGCTGTTTTTT. Translating it yields CATSDPSGRGTGELFF.

The chain combines TRBV12-5 with TRBJ1-4; perhaps TRBD1 as D (6 bases). The germline gives CDR1 LGHNT, CDR2 FRNRAP. This CDR3 spans 16 amino acids. V was cut by 5 bases and J by 0 bases, with 13 bases left in between. The CDR3 protein is CASGRDIGATNEKLFF. CDR3 nucleotide sequence: TGTGCTAGTGGTCGGGACATAGGCGCAACTAATGAAAAACTGTTTTTT.

This clonotype was seen repeatedly, ten times or more. The gene calls are TRBV12-3 or TRBV12-4 and TRBJ2-4; perhaps TRBD1 as D (7 bases). V lost 7 bases, J lost 1 base, and 20 bases lay in between. The CDR3 spans 17 residues. The CDR3 DNA follows: TGTGCCAGCACGGAGGGGGCCCCCTGGGGGGCCAAAAACATTCAGTACTTC. Protein sequence: CASTEGAPWGAKNIQYF.

This clonotype was observed a few times. The chain carries TRBV25-1 and TRBJ2-1, with a possible D match to TRBD1 (5 bases). V was trimmed by 5 bases and J by 8 bases, leaving 16 bases between them. The length of the CDR3 is 14 residues. CDR1 is MGHDK and CDR2 is SYGVNS in the germline V gene. The CDR3 coding sequence is TGTGCCAGCAGTCCCGCTTGGGGCGTGGATGAGCAGTTCTTC. Its protein is CASSPAWGVDEQFF.

This clonotype turned up a few times. The rearrangement joins TRBV29-1 to TRBJ2-7; 8 nucleotides match TRBD1. V was pared by 4 bases and J by 1 base, with 6 bases of the junction left unmatched. The CDR3 loop spans 14 amino acids. Looked up from germline, CDR1 is SQVTM and CDR2 is ANQGSEA. CDR3: CSVVWQGASYEQYF. CDR3 DNA sequence: TGCAGCGTTGTATGGCAGGGGGCGTCCTACGAGCAGTACTTC.

The sample holds a few counts of this clonotype. The V gene is TRBV9, the J gene TRBJ2-2; TRBD2 matches at 7 bases. V lost 4 bases to trimming and J lost 0 bases; unmatched junction nucleotides: 15. Germline-derived CDR1 and CDR2 are SGDLS and YYNGEE. This CDR3 is built from 19 residues. CDR3 in amino acids: CASSPLGAGPLTNTGELFF. The CDR3 region has the DNA TGTGCCAGCAGCCCCCTAGGAGCGGGACCGCTTACGAACACCGGGGAGCTGTTTTTT.

The V gene is TRBV18, the J gene TRBJ2-1, with D hard to call. Germline V gene sequence: CDR1 KGHSH, CDR2 LQKENI. The CDR3 has 15 residues. The V gene lost 3 bases and the J gene lost 1 base, with 10 bases spanning the gap. CDR3 bases: TGTGCCAGCTCACCGTCCAGAATTTCCTACAATGAGCAGTTCTTC. Its protein product is CASSPSRISYNEQFF. Based on the CDR3 plus reference TRBV18 and TRBJ2-1, the full variable domain is NAGVMQNPRHLVRRRGQEARLRCSPMKGHSHVYWYRQLPEEGLKFMVYLQKENIIDESGMPKERFSAEFPKEGPSILRIQQVVRGDSAAYFCASSPSRISYNEQFFGPGTRLTVL.

This clonotype was detected only a few times. The gene calls are TRBV11-3 and TRBJ2-1, with 7 nucleotides matching TRBD1. CDR1 is SGHNT and CDR2 is YENEEA in the germline V gene. The length of the CDR3 is 16 residues. Germline trimming cut 3 bases from V and 2 bases from J; bases unmatched to any gene: 7. The CDR3 is CASSFVGTETYNEQFF. CDR3 coding DNA: TGTGCCAGCAGCTTTGTCGGGACAGAAACCTACAATGAGCAGTTCTTC. Full variable domain (missing parts from reference TRBV11-3 and TRBJ2-1): EAGVVQSPRYKIIEKKQPVAFWCNPISGHNTLYWYLQNLGQGPELLIRYENEEAVDDSQLPKDRFSAERLKGVDSTLKIQPAELGDSAVYLCASSFVGTETYNEQFFGPGTRLTVL.

This clonotype has only a few counts. This chain uses TRBV10-3 with TRBJ2-5; D gene unclear. The V gene lost 4 bases and the J gene lost 5 bases, with 14 bases spanning the gap. The CDR3 runs 14 residues. The V gene's germline CDR1 is ENHRY and CDR2 SYGVKD. The CDR3 reads CAISASKISETQYF. The CDR3 nucleotides are TGTGCCATCAGTGCCAGTAAGATCTCGGAGACCCAGTACTTC.